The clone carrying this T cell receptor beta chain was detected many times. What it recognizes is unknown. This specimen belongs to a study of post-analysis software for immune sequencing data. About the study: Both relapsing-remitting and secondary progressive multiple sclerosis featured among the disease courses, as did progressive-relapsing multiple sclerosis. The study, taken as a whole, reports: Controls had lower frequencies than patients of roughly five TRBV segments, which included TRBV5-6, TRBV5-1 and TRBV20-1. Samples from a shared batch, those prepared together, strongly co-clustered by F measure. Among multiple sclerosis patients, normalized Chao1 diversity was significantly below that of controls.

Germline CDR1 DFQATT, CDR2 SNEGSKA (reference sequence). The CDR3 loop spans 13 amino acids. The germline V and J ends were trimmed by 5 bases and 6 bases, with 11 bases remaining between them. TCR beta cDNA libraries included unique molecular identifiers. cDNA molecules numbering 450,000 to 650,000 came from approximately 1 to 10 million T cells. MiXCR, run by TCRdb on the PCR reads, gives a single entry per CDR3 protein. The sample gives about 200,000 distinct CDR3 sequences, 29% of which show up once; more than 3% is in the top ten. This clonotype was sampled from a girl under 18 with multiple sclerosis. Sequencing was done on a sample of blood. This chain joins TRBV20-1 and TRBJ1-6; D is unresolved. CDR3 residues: CSARARSNSPLHF. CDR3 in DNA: TGCAGTGCTCGGGCCAGAAGTAATTCACCCCTCCACTTT.